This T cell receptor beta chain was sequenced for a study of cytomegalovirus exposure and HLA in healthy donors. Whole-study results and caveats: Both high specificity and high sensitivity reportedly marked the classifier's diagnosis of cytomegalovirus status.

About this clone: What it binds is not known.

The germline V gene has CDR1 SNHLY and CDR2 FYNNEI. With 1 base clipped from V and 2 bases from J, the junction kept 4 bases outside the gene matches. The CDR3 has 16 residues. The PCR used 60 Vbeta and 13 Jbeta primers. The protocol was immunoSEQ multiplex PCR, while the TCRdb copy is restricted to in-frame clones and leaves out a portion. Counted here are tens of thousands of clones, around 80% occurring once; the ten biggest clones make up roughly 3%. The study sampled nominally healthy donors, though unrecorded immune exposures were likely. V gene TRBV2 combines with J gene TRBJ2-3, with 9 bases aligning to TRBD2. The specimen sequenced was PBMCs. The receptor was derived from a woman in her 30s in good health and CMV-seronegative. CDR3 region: CASSEGTSGYTDTQYF. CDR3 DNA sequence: TGTGCCAGCAGTGAAGGCACTAGCGGGTACACAGATACGCAGTATTTT.